The clone carrying this TCR beta chain was seen only once. Sequencing was performed with immunoSEQ multiplex PCR; in TCRdb, only in-frame clones are kept and a portion is missing. The profile shows tens of thousands of clones, just under 90% of them singletons. This record comes from a study of T cells after somatic rescue of genetic block. The CDR3 totals 15 residues. The germline V gene encodes CDR1 SGHAT and CDR2 FQNNGV. Trimming removed 2 bases at V and 6 bases at J, with 13 bases between. The chain employs TRBV11-2 and TRBJ1-4, with a tentative D call TRBD1 (6 bases). This TCR was sampled from a woman between 18 and 29 years old. The sequenced material came from peripheral blood mononuclear cells (PBMCs). The CDR3 DNA reads as TGTGCCAGCAGCTTATACAGGGAAATGGATGAAAAACTGTTTTTT. As protein: CASSLYREMDEKLFF.